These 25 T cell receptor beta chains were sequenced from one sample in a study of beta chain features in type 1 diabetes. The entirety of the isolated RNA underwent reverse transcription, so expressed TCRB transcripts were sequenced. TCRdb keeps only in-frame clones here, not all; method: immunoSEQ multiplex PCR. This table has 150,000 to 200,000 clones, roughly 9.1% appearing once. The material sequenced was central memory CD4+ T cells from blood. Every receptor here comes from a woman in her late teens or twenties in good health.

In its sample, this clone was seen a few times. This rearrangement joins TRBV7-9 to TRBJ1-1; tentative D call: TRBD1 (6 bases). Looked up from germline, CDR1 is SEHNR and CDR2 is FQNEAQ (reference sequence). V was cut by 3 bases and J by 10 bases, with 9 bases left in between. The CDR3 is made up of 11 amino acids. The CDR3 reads CASSLLTGAFF. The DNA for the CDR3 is TGTGCCAGCAGCTTGCTGACAGGAGCTTTCTTT.

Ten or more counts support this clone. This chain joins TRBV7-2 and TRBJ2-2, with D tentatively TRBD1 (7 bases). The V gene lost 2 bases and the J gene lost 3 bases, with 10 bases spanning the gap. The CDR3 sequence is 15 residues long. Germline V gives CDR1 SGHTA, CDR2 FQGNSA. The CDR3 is CASSLQGGYTGELFF. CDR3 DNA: TGTGCCAGCAGCTTACAGGGGGGATACACCGGGGAGCTGTTTTTT.

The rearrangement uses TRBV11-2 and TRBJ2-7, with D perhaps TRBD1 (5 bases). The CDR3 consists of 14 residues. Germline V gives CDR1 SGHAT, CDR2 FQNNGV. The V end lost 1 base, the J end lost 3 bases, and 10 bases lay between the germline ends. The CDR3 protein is CASSLGGHVYEQYF. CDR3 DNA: TGTGCCAGCAGCTTAGGAGGACATGTCTACGAGCAGTACTTC.

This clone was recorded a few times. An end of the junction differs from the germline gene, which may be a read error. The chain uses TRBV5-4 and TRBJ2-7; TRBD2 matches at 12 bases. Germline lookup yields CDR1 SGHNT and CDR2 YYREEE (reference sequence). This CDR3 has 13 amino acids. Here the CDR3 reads CASSPTGLAGSRF. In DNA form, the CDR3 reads TGTGCCAGCAGCCCCACCGGACTAGCGGGGAGCCGCTTC. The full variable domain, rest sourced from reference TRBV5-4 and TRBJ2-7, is ETGVTQSPTHLIKTRGQQVTLRCSSQSGHNTVSWYQQALGQGPQFIFQYYREEENGRGNFPPRFSGLQFPNYSSELNVNALELDDSALYLCASSPTGLAGSRFGPGTRLTVT.

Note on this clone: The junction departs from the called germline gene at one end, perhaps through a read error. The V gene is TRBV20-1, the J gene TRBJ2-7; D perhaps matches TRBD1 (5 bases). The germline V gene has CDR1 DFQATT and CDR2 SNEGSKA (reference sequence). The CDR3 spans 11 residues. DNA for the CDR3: TGCAGTGCTAGTTATGATAGAGACAGACTTTTC. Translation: CSASYDRDRLF.

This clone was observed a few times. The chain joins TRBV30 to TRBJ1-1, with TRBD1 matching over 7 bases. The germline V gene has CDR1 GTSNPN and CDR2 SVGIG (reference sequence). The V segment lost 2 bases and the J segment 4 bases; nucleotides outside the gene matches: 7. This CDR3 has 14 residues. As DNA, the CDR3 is TGTGCCTGGAGTTCGACAGGGATGGTCACTGAAGCTTTCTTT. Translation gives CAWSSTGMVTEAFF.

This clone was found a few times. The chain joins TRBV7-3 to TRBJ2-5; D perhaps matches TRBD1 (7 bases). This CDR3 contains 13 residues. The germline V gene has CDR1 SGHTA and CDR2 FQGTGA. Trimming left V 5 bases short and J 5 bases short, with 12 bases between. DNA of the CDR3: TGTGCCAGCAGCGCCCAGGGGGGCGAGACCCAGTACTTC. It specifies CASSAQGGETQYF.

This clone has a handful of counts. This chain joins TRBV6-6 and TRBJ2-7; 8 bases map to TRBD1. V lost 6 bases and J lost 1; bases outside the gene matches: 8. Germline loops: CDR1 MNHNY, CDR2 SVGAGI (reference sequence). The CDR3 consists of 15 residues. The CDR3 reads CASSRTGRFSYEQYF. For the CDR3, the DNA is TGTGCCAGCAGCCGGACAGGGAGGTTTTCCTACGAGCAGTACTTC.

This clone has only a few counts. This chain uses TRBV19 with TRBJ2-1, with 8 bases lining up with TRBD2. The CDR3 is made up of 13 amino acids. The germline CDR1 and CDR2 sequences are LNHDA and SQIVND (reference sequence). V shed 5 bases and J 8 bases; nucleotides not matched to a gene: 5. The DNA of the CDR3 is TGTGCCAGTAGTTCGGGACTAGTCGATGAGCAGTTCTTC. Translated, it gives CASSSGLVDEQFF.

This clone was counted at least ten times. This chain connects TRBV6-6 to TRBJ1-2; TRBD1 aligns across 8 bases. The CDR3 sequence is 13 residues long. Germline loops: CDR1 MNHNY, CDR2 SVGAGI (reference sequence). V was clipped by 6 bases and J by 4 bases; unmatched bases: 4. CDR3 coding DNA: TGTGCCAGCAGCACGGGACAGGCCTATGGCTACACCTTC. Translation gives CASSTGQAYGYTF.

The CDR3 region is CASSSDRGEGNYGYTF. The CDR3 bases are TGCGCCAGCAGCTCAGACAGGGGGGAAGGGAACTATGGCTACACCTTC. The V gene is TRBV4-1, the J gene TRBJ1-2; 9 bases line up with TRBD1. V was pared by 5 bases and J by 2 bases, with 9 bases of the junction left unmatched. The CDR3 totals 16 residues. The germline V gene encodes CDR1 MGHRA and CDR2 YSYEKL.

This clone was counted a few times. The CDR3 loop is CASSRGRDGYTF. CDR3 nucleotide sequence: TGTGCCAGCAGCCGTGGCCGGGATGGCTACACCTTC. The V call is TRBV7-9, the J call TRBJ1-2; D remains unclear. The CDR3 loop spans 12 amino acids. V lost 5 bases and J lost 6, with 10 bases in between. Germline CDR1 is SEHNR and CDR2 is FQNEAQ (reference sequence).

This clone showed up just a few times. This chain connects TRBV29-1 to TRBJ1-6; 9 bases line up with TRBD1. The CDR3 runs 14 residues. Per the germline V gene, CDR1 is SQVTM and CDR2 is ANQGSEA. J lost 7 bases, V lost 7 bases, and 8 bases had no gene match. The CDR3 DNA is TGCAGCGCCCGAGGGACAGGGAACAATTCACCCCTCCACTTT. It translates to CSARGTGNNSPLHF.

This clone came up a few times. DNA for the CDR3: TGTGCCAGCACCCGGAGCTCCTACAATGAGCAGTTCTTC. Amino acids: CASTRSSYNEQFF. This chain links TRBV7-2 with TRBJ2-1; D gene unclear. Germline loops: CDR1 SGHTA, CDR2 FQGNSA. The ends were cut back, 7 bases at V and 0 bases at J, with 7 bases in the middle. CDR3 length equals 13 residues.

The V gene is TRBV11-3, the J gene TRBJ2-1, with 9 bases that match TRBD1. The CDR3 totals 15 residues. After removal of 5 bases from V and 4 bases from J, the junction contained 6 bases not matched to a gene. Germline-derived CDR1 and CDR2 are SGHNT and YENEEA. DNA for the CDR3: TGTGCCAGCAGCCGCGACAGGGGGTTTTACAATGAGCAGTTCTTC. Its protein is CASSRDRGFYNEQFF.

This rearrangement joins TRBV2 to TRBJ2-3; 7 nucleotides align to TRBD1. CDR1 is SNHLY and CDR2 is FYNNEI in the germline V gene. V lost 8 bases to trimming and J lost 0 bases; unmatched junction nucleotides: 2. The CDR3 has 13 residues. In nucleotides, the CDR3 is TGTGCCAGCGGGACAGTGAGCACAGATACGCAGTATTTT. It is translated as CASGTVSTDTQYF.

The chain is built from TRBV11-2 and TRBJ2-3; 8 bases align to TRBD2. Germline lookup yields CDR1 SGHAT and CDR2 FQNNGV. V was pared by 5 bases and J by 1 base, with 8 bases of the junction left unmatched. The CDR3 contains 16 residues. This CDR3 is CASSVGGAYRTDTQYF. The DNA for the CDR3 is TGTGCCAGCAGCGTCGGGGGGGCCTACCGCACAGATACGCAGTATTTT. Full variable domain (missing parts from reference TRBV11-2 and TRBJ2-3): EAGVAQSPRYKIIEKRQSVAFWCNPISGHATLYWYQQILGQGPKLLIQFQNNGVVDDSQLPKDRFSAERLKGVDSTLKIQPAKLEDSAVYLCASSVGGAYRTDTQYFGPGTRLTVL.

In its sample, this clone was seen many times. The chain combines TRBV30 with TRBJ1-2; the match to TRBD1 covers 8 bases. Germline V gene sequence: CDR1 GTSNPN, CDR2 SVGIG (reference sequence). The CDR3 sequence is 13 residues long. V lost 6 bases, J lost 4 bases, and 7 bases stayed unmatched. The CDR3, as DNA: TGTGCCTGTCAGGACAGGGTGGTCTATGGCTACACCTTC. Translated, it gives CACQDRVVYGYTF.

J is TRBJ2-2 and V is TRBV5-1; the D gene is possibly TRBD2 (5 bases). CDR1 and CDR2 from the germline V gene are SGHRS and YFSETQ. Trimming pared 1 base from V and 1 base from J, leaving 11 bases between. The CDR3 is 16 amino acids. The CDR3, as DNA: TGCGCCAGCAGCTTGTTCGGGAACATGAACACCGGGGAGCTGTTTTTT. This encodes CASSLFGNMNTGELFF. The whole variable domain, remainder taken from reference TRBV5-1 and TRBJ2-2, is KAGVTQTPRYLIKTRGQQVTLSCSPISGHRSVSWYQQTPGQGLQFLFEYFSETQRNKGNFPGRFSGRQFSNSRSEMNVSTLELGDSALYLCASSLFGNMNTGELFFGEGSRLTVL.

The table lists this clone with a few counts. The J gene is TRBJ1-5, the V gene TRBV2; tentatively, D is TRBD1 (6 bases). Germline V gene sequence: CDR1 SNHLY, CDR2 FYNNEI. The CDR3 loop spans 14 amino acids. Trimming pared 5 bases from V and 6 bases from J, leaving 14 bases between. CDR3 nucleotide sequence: TGTGCCAGCAGTACCAGGGGTAGGAGTCAGCCCCAGCATTTT. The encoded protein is CASSTRGRSQPQHF.

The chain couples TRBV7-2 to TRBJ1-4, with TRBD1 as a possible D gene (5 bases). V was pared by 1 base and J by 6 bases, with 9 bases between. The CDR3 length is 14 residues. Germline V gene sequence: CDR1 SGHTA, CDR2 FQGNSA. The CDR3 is CASSLGQGDEKLFF. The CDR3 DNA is TGTGCCAGCAGCTTAGGGCAGGGCGATGAAAAACTGTTTTTT.

The CDR3 nucleotides read TGTGCCAGCAGTTTTCAGGACAGGGGCACAGATACGCAGTATTTT. Protein sequence: CASSFQDRGTDTQYF. The chain is built from TRBV27 and TRBJ2-3; 8 bases fit TRBD1. In germline, CDR1 is MNHEY, CDR2 SMNVEV (reference sequence). The trim removed 3 bases at V and 1 base at J, leaving 3 bases unmatched. This CDR3 spans 15 amino acids.

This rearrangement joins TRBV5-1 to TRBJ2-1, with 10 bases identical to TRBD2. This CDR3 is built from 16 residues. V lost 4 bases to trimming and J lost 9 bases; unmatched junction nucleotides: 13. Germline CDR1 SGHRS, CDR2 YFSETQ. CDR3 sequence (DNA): TGCGCCAGCAGCCTGACAAGCGGGAGGGCCGTAGGTGAGCAGTTCTTC. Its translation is CASSLTSGRAVGEQFF.

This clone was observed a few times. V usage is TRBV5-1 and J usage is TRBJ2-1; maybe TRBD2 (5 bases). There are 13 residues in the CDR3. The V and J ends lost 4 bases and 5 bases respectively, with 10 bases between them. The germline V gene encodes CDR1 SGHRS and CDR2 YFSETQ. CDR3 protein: CASSNLADNEQFF. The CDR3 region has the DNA TGCGCCAGCAGCAATCTAGCAGACAATGAGCAGTTCTTC.

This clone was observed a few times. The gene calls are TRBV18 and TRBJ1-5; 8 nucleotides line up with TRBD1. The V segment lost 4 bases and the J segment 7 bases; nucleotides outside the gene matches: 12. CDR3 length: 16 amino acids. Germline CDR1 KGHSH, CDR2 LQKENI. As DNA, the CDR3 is TGTGCCAGCTCACGAAGCCGGACAGGGAATAGCCAGCCCCAGCATTTT. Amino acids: CASSRSRTGNSQPQHF.